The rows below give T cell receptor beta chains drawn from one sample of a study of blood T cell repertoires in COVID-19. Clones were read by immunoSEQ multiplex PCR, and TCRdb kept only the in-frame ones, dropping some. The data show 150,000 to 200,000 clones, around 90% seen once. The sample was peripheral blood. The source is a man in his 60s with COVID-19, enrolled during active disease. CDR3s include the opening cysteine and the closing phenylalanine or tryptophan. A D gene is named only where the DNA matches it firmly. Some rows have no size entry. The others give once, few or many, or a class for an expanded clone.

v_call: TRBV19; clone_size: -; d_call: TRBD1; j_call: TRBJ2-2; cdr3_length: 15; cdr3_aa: CASSPGQGFAGELFF; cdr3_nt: TGTGCCAGTAGTCCGGGACAGGGATTCGCCGGGGAGCTGTTTTTT
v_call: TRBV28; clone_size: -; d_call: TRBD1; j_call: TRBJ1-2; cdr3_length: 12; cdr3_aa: CASGNRGYGYTF; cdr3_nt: TGTGCCAGCGGTAACAGGGGTTATGGCTACACCTTC
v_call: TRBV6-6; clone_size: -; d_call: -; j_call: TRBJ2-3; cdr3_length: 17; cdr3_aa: CASSPRPTTRPTDTQYF; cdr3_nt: TGTGCCAGCAGTCCTCGACCGACGACTCGGCCCACAGATACGCAGTATTTT
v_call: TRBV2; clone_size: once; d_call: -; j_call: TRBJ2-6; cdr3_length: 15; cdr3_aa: CASSEASAGANVLTF; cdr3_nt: TGTGCCAGCAGTGAAGCGAGCGCTGGGGCCAACGTCCTGACTTTC
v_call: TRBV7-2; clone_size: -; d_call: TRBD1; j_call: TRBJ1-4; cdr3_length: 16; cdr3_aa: CASSPSGGQGNEKLFF; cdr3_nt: TGTGCCAGCAGCCCCTCCGGGGGACAGGGGAATGAAAAACTGTTTTTT
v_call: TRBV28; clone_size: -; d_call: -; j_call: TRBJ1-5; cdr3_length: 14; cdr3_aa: CASTTQGVNQPQHF; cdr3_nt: TGTGCCAGCACCACACAGGGTGTTAATCAGCCCCAGCATTTT
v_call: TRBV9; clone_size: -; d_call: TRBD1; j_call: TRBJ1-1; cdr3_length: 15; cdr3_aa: CASSGVKGANTEAFF; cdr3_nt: TGTGCCAGCAGCGGGGTAAAGGGGGCGAACACTGAAGCTTTCTTT
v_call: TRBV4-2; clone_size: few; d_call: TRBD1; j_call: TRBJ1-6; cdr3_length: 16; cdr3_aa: CASSQVEGAWNSPLHF; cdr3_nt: TGTGCCAGCAGCCAAGTGGAGGGGGCATGGAATTCACCCCTCCACTTT
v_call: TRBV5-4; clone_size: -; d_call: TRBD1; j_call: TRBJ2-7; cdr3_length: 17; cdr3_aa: CASSDRRGTGSSYEQYF; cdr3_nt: TGTGCCAGCAGTGATAGGAGGGGGACAGGGAGCTCCTACGAGCAGTACTTC
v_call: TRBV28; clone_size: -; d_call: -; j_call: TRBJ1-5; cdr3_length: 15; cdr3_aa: CASSWGPQGNQPQHF; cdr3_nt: TGTGCCAGCAGCTGGGGCCCCCAGGGCAATCAGCCCCAGCATTTT
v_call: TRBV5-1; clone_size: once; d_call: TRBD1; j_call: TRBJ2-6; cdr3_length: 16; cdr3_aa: CASSLYQGAGANVLTF; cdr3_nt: TGCGCCAGCAGCCTCTACCAGGGGGCTGGGGCCAACGTCCTGACTTTC
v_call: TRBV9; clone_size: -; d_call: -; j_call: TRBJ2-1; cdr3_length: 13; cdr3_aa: CASSVSEVYEQFF; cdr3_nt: TGTGCCAGCAGCGTATCGGAGGTCTATGAGCAGTTCTTC
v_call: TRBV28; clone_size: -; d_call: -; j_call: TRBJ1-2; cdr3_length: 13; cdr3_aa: CASSPPGVGGYTF; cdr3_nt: TGTGCCAGCAGTCCCCCAGGGGTGGGGGGCTACACCTTC
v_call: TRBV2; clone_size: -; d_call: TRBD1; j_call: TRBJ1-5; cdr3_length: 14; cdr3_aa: CASNQDRDNQPQHF; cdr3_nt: TGTGCCTCGAACCAAGACAGGGACAATCAGCCCCAGCATTTT
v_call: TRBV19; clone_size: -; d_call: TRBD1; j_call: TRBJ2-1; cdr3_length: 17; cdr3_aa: CASSMVSDRGSYNEQFF; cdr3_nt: TGTGCCAGTAGTATGGTTTCCGACAGGGGGTCCTACAATGAGCAGTTCTTC
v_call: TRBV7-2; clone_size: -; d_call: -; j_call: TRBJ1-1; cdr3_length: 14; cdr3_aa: CASSWGTTNTEAFF; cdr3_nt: TGTGCCAGCAGCTGGGGGACAACGAACACTGAAGCTTTCTTT
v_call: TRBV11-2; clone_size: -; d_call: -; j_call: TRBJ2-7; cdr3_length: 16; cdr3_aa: CASSAARGGWGSEQYF; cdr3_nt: TGTGCCAGCAGCGCCGCGAGGGGGGGGTGGGGCTCCGAGCAGTACTTC
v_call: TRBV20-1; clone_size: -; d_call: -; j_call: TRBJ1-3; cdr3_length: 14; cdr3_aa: CSASPQIGKNTIYF; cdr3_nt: TGCAGTGCTAGTCCCCAGATCGGGAAAAACACCATATATTTT
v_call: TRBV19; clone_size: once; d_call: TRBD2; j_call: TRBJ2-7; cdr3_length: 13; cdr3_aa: CASSRASGGEQYF; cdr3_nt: TGTGCCAGTAGTCGGGCTAGCGGAGGCGAGCAGTACTTC
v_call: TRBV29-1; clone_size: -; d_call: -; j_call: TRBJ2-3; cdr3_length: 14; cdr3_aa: CSATGQARIDTQYF; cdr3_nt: TGCAGCGCGACCGGCCAGGCCCGAATAGATACGCAGTATTTT
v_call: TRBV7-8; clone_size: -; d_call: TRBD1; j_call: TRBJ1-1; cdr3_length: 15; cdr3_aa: CASSLARGRNTEAFF; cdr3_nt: TGTGCCAGCAGCTTAGCCAGGGGGCGGAACACTGAAGCTTTCTTT
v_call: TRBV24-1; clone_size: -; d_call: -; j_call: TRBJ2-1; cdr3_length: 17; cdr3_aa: CATSDLRGGRGNNEQFF; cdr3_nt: TGTGCCACCAGTGATTTGAGGGGAGGACGCGGTAACAATGAGCAGTTCTTC